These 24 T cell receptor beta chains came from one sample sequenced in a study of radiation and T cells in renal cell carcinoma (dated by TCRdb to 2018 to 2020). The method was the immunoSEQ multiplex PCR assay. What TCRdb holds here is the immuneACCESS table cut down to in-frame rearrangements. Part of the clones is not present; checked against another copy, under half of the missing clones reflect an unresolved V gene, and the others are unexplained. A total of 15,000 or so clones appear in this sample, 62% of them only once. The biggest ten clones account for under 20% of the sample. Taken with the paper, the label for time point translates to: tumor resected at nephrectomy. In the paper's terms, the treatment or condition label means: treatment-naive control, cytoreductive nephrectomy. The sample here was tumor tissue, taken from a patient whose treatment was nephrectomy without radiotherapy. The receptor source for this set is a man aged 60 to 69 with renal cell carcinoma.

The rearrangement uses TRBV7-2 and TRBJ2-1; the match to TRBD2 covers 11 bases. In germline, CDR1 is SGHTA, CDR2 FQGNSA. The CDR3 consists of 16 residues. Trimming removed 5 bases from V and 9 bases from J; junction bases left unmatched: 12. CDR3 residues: CASSLHSSGRITEQFF. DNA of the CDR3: TGTGCCAGCAGCCTCCACTCTAGCGGGAGGATCACTGAGCAGTTCTTC.

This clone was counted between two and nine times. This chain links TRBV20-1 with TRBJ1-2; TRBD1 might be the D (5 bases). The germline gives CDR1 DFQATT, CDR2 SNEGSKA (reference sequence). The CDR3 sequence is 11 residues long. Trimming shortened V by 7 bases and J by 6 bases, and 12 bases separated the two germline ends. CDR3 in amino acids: CSERGWDGYTF. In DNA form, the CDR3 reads TGCAGTGAACGGGGGTGGGATGGCTACACCTTC.

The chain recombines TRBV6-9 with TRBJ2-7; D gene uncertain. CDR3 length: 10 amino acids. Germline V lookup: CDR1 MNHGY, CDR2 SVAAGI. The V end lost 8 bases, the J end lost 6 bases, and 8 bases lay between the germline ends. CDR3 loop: CASPSSEQYF. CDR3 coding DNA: TGTGCCAGCCCGTCGAGCGAGCAGTACTTC.

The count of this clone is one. For the CDR3, the DNA is TGCGCCAGCAGCCAAGGGTTTACTAGCGGGGGGGAGACCCAGTACTTC. Its protein product is CASSQGFTSGGETQYF. The chain is built from TRBV4-1 and TRBJ2-5; 12 positions match TRBD2. The CDR3 has 16 residues. With V trimmed by 1 base and J by 5 bases, 5 bases remained unmatched. Looked up from germline, CDR1 is MGHRA and CDR2 is YSYEKL.

In nucleotides, the CDR3 is TGCAGCGCCAACGGACTAGCGGGGAAAAATCAAGAGACCCAGTACTTC. Its translation is CSANGLAGKNQETQYF. The chain links TRBV29-1 to TRBJ2-5; 12 bases match TRBD2. The CDR3 has 16 amino acids. Germline V gene data show CDR1 as SQVTM and CDR2 as ANQGSEA. V lost 7 bases to trimming and J lost 2 bases; unmatched junction nucleotides: 11.

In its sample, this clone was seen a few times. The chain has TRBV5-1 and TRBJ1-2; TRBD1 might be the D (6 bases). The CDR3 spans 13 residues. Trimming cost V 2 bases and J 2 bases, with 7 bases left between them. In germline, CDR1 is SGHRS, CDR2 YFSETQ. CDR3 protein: CASSLGGNYGYTF. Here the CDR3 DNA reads TGCGCCAGCAGCTTAGGGGGGAACTATGGCTACACCTTC. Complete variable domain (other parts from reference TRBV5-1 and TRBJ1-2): KAGVTQTPRYLIKTRGQQVTLSCSPISGHRSVSWYQQTPGQGLQFLFEYFSETQRNKGNFPGRFSGRQFSNSRSEMNVSTLELGDSALYLCASSLGGNYGYTFGSGTRLTVV.

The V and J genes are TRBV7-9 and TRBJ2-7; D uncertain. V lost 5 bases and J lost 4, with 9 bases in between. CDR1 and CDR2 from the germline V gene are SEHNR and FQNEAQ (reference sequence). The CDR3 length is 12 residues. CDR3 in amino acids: CASSQASYEQYF. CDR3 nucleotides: TGTGCCAGCAGCCAGGCGAGTTACGAGCAGTACTTC.

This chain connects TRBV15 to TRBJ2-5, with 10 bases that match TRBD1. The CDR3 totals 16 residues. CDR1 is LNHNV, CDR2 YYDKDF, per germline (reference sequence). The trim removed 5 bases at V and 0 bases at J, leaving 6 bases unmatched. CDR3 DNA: TGTGCCACCAGCCCCCGGGACAGGGGCTACCAAGAGACCCAGTACTTC. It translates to CATSPRDRGYQETQYF.

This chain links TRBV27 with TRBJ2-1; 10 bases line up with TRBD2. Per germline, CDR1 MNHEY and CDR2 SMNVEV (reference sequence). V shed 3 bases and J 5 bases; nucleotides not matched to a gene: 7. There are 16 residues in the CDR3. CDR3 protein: CASSFYPTSGNNEQFF. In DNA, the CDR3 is TGTGCCAGCAGTTTCTACCCCACTAGCGGGAACAATGAGCAGTTCTTC.

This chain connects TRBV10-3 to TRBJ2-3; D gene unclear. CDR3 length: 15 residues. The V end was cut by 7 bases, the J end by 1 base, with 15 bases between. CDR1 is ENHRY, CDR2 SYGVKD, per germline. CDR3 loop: CAIKSVLRGTDTQYF. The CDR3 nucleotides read TGTGCCATCAAATCCGTTCTAAGGGGCACAGATACGCAGTATTTT.

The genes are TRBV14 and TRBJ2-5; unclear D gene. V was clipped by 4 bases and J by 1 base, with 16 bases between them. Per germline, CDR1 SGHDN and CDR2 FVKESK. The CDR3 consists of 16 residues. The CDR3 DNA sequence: TGTGCCAGCAGCCGTGTCGGTTCACGGACCCAAGAGACCCAGTACTTC. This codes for CASSRVGSRTQETQYF.

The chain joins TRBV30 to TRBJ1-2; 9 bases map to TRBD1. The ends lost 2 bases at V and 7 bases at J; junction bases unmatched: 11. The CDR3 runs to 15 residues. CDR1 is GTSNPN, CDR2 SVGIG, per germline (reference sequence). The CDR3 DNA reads TGTGCCTGGAGTAACTTCGGGACAGGGAAAGTTGGCTACACCTTC. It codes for CAWSNFGTGKVGYTF.

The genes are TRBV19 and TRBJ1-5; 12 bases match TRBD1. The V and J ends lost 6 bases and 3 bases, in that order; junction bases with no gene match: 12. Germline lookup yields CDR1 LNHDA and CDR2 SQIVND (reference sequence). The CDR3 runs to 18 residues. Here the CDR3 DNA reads TGTGCCAGTAGAGTATCTTGGGACAGGGGGCTTGACAATCAGCCCCAGCATTTT. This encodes CASRVSWDRGLDNQPQHF.

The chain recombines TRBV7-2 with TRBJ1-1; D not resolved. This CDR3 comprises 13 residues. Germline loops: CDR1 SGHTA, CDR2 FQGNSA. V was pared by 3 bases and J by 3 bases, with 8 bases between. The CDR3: CASSFTEDTEAFF. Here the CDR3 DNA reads TGTGCCAGCAGCTTCACAGAGGACACTGAAGCTTTCTTT.

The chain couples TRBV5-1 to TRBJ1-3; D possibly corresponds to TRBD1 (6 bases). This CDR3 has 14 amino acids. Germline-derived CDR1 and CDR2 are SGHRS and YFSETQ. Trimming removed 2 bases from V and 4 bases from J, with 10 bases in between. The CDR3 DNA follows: TGCGCCAGCAGCTTACAGGGTCCGGGAAACACCATATATTTT. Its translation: CASSLQGPGNTIYF.

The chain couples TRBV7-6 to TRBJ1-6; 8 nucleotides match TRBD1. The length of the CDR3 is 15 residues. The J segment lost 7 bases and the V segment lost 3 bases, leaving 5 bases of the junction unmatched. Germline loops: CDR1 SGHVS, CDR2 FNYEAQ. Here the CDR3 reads CASSFGQGVNSPLHF. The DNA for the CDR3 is TGTGCCAGCAGCTTCGGACAGGGAGTCAATTCACCCCTCCACTTT.

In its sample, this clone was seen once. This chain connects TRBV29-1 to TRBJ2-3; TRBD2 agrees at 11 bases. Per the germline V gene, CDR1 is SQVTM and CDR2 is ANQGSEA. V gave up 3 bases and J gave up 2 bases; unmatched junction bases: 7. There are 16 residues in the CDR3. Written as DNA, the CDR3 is TGCAGCGTTGAGGGGATACTAGCGGGAGCCACAGATACGCAGTATTTT. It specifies CSVEGILAGATDTQYF.

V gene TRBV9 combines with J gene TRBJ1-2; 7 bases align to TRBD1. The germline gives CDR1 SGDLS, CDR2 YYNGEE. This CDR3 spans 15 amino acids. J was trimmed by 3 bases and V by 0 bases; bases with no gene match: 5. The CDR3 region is CASSVVGGGYYGYTF. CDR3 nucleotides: TGTGCCAGCAGCGTAGTAGGGGGCGGATACTATGGCTACACCTTC.

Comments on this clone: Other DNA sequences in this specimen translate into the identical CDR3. In DNA form, the CDR3 reads TGTGCCAGCAGTTTAAGGGGACAGCCCCAGCATTTT. Protein product: CASSLRGQPQHF. The chain carries TRBV28 and TRBJ1-5, with TRBD1 as a possible D gene (5 bases). Trimming left V 2 bases short and J 7 bases short, with 6 bases between. CDR1 and CDR2 from the germline V gene are MDHEN and SYDVKM. This CDR3 region has 12 residues. Variable domain in full (rest from reference TRBV28 and TRBJ1-5): DVKVTQSSRYLVKRTGEKVFLECVQDMDHENMFWYRQDPGLGLRLIYFSYDVKMKEKGDIPEGYSVSREKKERFSLILESASTNQTSMYLCASSLRGQPQHFGDGTRLSIL.

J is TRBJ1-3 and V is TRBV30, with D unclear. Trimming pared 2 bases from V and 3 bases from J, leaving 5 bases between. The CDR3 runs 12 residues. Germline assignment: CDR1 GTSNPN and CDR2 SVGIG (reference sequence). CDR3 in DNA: TGTGCCTGGAGTCCCCATGGAAACACCATATATTTT. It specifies CAWSPHGNTIYF.

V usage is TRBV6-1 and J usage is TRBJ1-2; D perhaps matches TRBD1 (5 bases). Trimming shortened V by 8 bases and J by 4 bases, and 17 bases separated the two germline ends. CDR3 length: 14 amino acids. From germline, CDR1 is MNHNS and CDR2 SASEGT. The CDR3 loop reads CASYPWAGTYGYTF. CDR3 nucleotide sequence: TGTGCCAGCTATCCCTGGGCAGGGACCTATGGCTACACCTTC.

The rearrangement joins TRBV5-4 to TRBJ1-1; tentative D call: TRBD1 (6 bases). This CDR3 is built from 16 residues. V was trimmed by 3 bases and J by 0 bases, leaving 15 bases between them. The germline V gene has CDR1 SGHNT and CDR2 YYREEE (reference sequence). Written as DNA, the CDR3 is TGTGCCAGCAGCTCTTTGGACAGACCGATGAACACTGAAGCTTTCTTT. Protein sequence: CASSSLDRPMNTEAFF.

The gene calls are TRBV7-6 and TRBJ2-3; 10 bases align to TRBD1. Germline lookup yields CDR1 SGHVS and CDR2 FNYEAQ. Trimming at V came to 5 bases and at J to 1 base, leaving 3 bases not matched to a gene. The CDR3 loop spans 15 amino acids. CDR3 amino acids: CASSQTGGGTDTQYF. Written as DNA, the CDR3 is TGTGCCAGCAGCCAGACAGGGGGCGGCACAGATACGCAGTATTTT.

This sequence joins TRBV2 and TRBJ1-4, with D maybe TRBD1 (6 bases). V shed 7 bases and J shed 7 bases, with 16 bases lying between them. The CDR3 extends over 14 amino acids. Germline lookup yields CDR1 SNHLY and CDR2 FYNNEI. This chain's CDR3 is CASTDGQLAEKLFF. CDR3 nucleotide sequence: TGTGCCAGCACAGACGGACAGCTAGCTGAAAAACTGTTTTTT.